This TCR beta chain was sequenced in a study of identical twins. Notes on the study in general: Researchers reported excess low generation probability among twin-shared out-of-frame alpha sequences. Within cord blood, abundant beta clonotypes carried fewer insertions, but memory repertoires showed no such trend.

Germline V gives CDR1 DFQATT, CDR2 SNEGSKA (reference sequence). V gave up 1 base and J gave up 6 bases; unmatched junction bases: 2. The CDR3 totals 13 residues. Carrying unique molecular identifiers, the cDNA also gained a universal primer site through template switching. TCRdb re-derived calls from the 5' RACE reads in MiXCR, one entry per CDR3 protein. This sample has 300,000 to 400,000 distinct CDR3 sequences, with approximately 10% found just once. The donors were all healthy and Caucasian. This clonotype was found many times. The antigen remains unidentified. The receptor's source is a woman between 50 and 59 years old in good health. What was sequenced was naive T cells sorted from blood. The chain is built from TRBV20-1 and TRBJ2-2, with 7 bases that match TRBD2. The CDR3 loop is CSARASGAGELFF. In DNA form, the CDR3 reads TGCAGTGCTAGAGCTAGCGGAGCCGGGGAGCTGTTTTTT.